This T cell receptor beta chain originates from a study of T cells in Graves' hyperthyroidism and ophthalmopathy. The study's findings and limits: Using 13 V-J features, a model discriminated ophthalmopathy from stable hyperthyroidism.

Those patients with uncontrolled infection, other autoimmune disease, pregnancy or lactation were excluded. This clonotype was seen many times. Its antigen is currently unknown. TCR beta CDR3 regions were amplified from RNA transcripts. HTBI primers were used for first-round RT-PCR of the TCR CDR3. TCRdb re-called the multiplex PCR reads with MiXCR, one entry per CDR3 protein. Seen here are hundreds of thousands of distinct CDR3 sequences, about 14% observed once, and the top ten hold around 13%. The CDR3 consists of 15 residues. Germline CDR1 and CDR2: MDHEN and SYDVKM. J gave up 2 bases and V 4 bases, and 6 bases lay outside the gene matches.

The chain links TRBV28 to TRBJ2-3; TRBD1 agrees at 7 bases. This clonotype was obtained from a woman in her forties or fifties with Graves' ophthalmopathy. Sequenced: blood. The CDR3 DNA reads TGTGCCAGCAGTTCCCGAGGGGGCCCCACAGATACGCAGTATTTT. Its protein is CASSSRGGPTDTQYF. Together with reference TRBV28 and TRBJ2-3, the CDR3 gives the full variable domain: DVKVTQSSRYLVKRTGEKVFLECVQDMDHENMFWYRQDPGLGLRLIYFSYDVKMKEKGDIPEGYSVSREKKERFSLILESASTNQTSMYLCASSSRGGPTDTQYFGPGTRLTVL.